This note documents a single T cell receptor beta chain sequence. In its sample, this clonotype was seen many times. The antigen it binds to is not known. No base-level quality is on record; no much larger clone is a single base apart. The entry originates in a study of CD8+CD57+ T cells in acquired aplastic anemia listed by TCRdb under 2018. The study in broad terms: DNA extracted from sorted CD4+ and CD8+ cells had a mean of approximately 3.5 ug, with a range of about 0.18 to 27.4 ug. CD8+CD57+ expansion was defined as a frequency above the mean frequency observed in healthy subjects.

Genomic DNA was used as template for profiling of TCR beta VDJ combinations and CDR3 sequences. TCR repertoire sequencing was run on an Illumina HiSeq 2000. From the authors' description of their analysis: Repertoire assessment relied on Simpson's diversity index, CDR3 size and DJ length profiles, and TRBV/TRBJ rearrangement plots. The immunodominant clone was defined as the most abundant DNA sequence in deep sequencing data. CDR3 amino acid sequences were screened for sharing across subjects and were compared with published repertoires and the VDJdb database. Using fastp at Q25 and MiXCR, TCRdb reprocessed the public reads and kept productive beta chains. For every CDR3 protein sequence, its rows merge into one entry that carries the most common genes and DNA. V and J calls and clone size were set by TCRdb, not the authors. Counted in this sample were 450,000 to 550,000 distinct CDR3 sequences; around a third of them appeared once. Under 0.95% of the sample is held by the ten biggest clonotypes.

Broad study findings and their caveats: Patients and healthy controls showed no significant difference in CD8+ Simpson's diversity (P=0.060). Approximately 27 CD8+ CDR3 sequences were found in both patients and controls but appeared to be highly expressed in patients and within the immunodominant clones of the patients.

The patients picked for sequencing were ones in whom flow cytometry had shown an expansion of CD8+CD57+ cells. All patients had severe acquired aplastic anemia diagnosed by International Study of Aplastic Anemia and Agranulocytosis and Camitta criteria. Patients had received no therapy at the time of blood sampling. TCR repertoires of sorted CD4+ and CD8+ blood T cells from severe aplastic anemia patients and healthy subjects were deep-sequenced in the study. In the USA, patient enrollment took place under clinicaltrials.gov protocols 00001620, 01623167, 00001397, 00071045, 00081523 and 00961064. Ficoll-Paque density gradient centrifugation was used to isolate peripheral blood mononuclear cells. Before DNA extraction, CD4+ and CD8+ T cells were sorted with FACS or magnetic beads. The sequenced sample consisted of sorted CD4+, CD8+, or CD8+CD57+ T cells (not recorded which) from PBMCs. The source of this sequence is a human donor with aplastic anemia.

The CDR3 corresponds to CASRGETQYF. At the DNA level, the sequence is TGTGCCAGCAGGGGAGAGACCCAGTACTTC. The chain employs TRBV2 and TRBJ2-5; the D gene is not confidently resolved. The germline V gene gives CDR1 as SNHLY and CDR2 as FYNNEI. From the cysteine through the phenylalanine, the CDR3 covers 10 amino acids. The kept DNA is CDR3 alone, 30 bases in frame from the first base. V is reduced by 6 bases and J by 4 bases, leaving a spacing of 3 bases between them. With all but the CDR3 taken from the reference TRBV2 and TRBJ2-5 genes, the full variable domain is: EPEVTQTPSHQVTQMGQEVILRCVPISNHLYFYWYRQILGQKVEFLVSFYNNEISEKSEIFDDQFSVERPDGSNFTLKIRSTKLEDSAMYFCASRGETQYFGPGTRLLVL.